The T cell receptor (beta chain) described here comes from a study of shared clonotypes between healthy human individuals. V gave up 2 bases and J gave up 3 bases, with 10 bases separating them. From germline, CDR1 is GTSNPN and CDR2 SVGIG (reference sequence). CDR3 length: 13 amino acids. This clone occurred once. The antigen remains unidentified. CD45RO-negative, CCR7-selected cells formed the naive CD8 fraction, which excluded terminally differentiated effector memory CD45RA+ cells. Using immunoSEQ multiplex PCR, the repertoire was profiled, and TCRdb retains in-frame clones only, with some absent. The sample lists just over 2,000,000 clones, about 94% occurring once. Study-wide points: The rarefaction results pointed to incomplete sorted-subset sequencing despite large depth.

The source material was naive CD8+ T cells sorted from blood. This chain connects TRBV30 to TRBJ2-5; D remains ambiguous. This receptor was identified in a man in his late teens or twenties in good health. CDR3 region: CAWSPSSEETQYF. CDR3 in DNA: TGTGCCTGGAGTCCGAGTAGTGAAGAGACCCAGTACTTC.